These T cell receptor beta chains were read from a single sample in a study of shared clonotypes between healthy human individuals. TCRdb keeps only in-frame clones here, not all; method: immunoSEQ multiplex PCR. This sample has about 2 million clones, with 95% found just once. Sequencing was carried out using naive CD4+ T cells sorted from blood. The receptor source for this set is a man aged 18 to 35 in good health. The CDR3 runs from the conserved cysteine through the conserved F or W. The D gene is left open where the match is weak. Clone size, where shown, is once, few, many, or a class for clones that have expanded.

CDR3nt,CDR3aa,d_gene,v_gene,j_gene,abundance
TGCGCCAGCAGCCAATCGGGACTAGCGGGAGAAGAGACCCAGTACTTC,CASSQSGLAGEETQYF,TRBD2,TRBV4-3,TRBJ2-5,.
TGTGCCAGCGGACTGGGGGCAAGGGCAGATACGCAGTATTTT,CASGLGARADTQYF,.,TRBV27,TRBJ2-3,.
TGTGCCAGCAGTAATACTCCCCCCATGTGGCTGGAAGATGGGGAGCAGTACTTC,CASSNTPPMWLEDGEQYF,.,TRBV27,TRBJ2-7,.
TGCGCCAGCAGCCAAATCCTTCCCTTTGTTAGCCCCCGAGAGACCCAGTACTTC,CASSQILPFVSPRETQYF,.,TRBV4-1,TRBJ2-5,.
TGCAGCGTTGCGAGGGGCACTCAAGAGACCCAGTACTTC,CSVARGTQETQYF,.,TRBV29-1,TRBJ2-5,.
TGTGCCAGCAGTTTATTAGGGACTTTCAGCTCCTACAATGAGCAGTTCTTC,CASSLLGTFSSYNEQFF,.,TRBV28,TRBJ2-1,.
TGTGCCAGCAGCTCAACCAGGGGGCAGGGCACTGAAGCTTTCTTT,CASSSTRGQGTEAFF,TRBD1,TRBV11-2,TRBJ1-1,.
TGTGCCAGCAGCCAAGTAGCTGCAACTAGCTACGAGCAGTACTTC,CASSQVAATSYEQYF,.,TRBV4-2,TRBJ2-7,.
TGTGCCAGCGCGAACGACAGGTACGAAGAGACCCAGTACTTC,CASANDRYEETQYF,.,TRBV21-1,TRBJ2-5,.
TGTGCCAGCAGCCCCGGGGACCTCAAAAACATTCAGTACTTC,CASSPGDLKNIQYF,.,TRBV5-4,TRBJ2-4,.
TGTGCCAGCAGCTTAGAAAGGGGGCTTGAAGCTTTCTTT,CASSLERGLEAFF,TRBD1,TRBV11-2,TRBJ1-1,.
TGCGCCAGCAGCCTCTTAGTGTACCAAGAGACCCAGTACTTC,CASSLLVYQETQYF,.,TRBV4-1,TRBJ2-5,.
TGTGCCAGCAGTCCGAGCGGGATTGGGTACAATGAGCAGTTCTTC,CASSPSGIGYNEQFF,TRBD2,TRBV6-5,TRBJ2-1,.
TGCGCCAGCAGCTTGGCCCGACTTACTAGGGACGGGTTCTATGGCTACACCTTC,CASSLARLTRDGFYGYTF,.,TRBV5-1,TRBJ1-2,.
TGTGCCAGCTCACCCGGCAGACTGACCTACGAGCAGTACTTC,CASSPGRLTYEQYF,.,TRBV18,TRBJ2-7,.
TGCGCCAGCAGCCAAGGACTAAACACCGGGGAGCTGTTTTTT,CASSQGLNTGELFF,.,TRBV4-1,TRBJ2-2,.
TGTGCCAGCAGCGACAATTCACCCCTCCACTTT,CASSDNSPLHF,.,TRBV2,TRBJ1-6,.
TGTGCCAGTAGTATAGGGGCAGTGGGATTCTCTGGAAACACCATATATTTT,CASSIGAVGFSGNTIYF,.,TRBV19,TRBJ1-3,.
TGTGCCAGCAGTGGAACCGGGGTGGGTTCGGGGGTCTATGAAAAACTGTTTTTT,CASSGTGVGSGVYEKLFF,.,TRBV6-1,TRBJ1-4,.
TGCGCCAGCAGCAAACTTGTGGGCTCTGGAAACACCATATATTTT,CASSKLVGSGNTIYF,.,TRBV5-1,TRBJ1-3,.
TGTGCCAGCAGCTTAAGTATACAGGAGAGGGAGACCCAGTACTTC,CASSLSIQERETQYF,.,TRBV11-2,TRBJ2-5,.
TGTGCCAGCAGCCGGACGCCCGGGGAGCTGTTTTTT,CASSRTPGELFF,.,TRBV11-3,TRBJ2-2,.
TGCAGCGTTGGGGGAATGAGGAACAGGGGAGGTGGCACTGAAGCTTTCTTT,CSVGGMRNRGGGTEAFF,TRBD1,TRBV29-1,TRBJ1-1,.
TGCGCCAGCAGCTTGGAGTTTGGGGTGAGAGAGACCCAGTACTTC,CASSLEFGVRETQYF,.,TRBV5-1,TRBJ2-5,.
TGTGCCAGCAGCTTACTTAGCGGGAGCTCCTACGAGCAGTACTTC,CASSLLSGSSYEQYF,TRBD2,TRBV9,TRBJ2-7,.
TGTGCCAGCAGCCCTCGAACTAGCGCGTCCTACGAGCAGTACTTC,CASSPRTSASYEQYF,TRBD2,TRBV7-8,TRBJ2-7,.
TGTGCCAGCAGTCATTATATAGGGGGCAGGGTAGGCAATCAGCCCCAGCATTTT,CASSHYIGGRVGNQPQHF,TRBD1,TRBV28,TRBJ1-5,.
TGTGCCAGTAGTTTACCCGGGACAGGGCCATACGAGCAGTACTTC,CASSLPGTGPYEQYF,TRBD1,TRBV19,TRBJ2-7,.
TGTGCCATCAGGCCGGGTCCCTATAATTCACCCCTCCACTTT,CAIRPGPYNSPLHF,.,TRBV10-3,TRBJ1-6,.
TGCGCCAGCAGCTTGACGGCAGAGAACACTGAAGCTTTCTTT,CASSLTAENTEAFF,.,TRBV5-1,TRBJ1-1,once
TGTGCCATCAGTGAGGCCACAGATACGCAGTATTTT,CAISEATDTQYF,.,TRBV10-3,TRBJ2-3,.
TGTGCCAGCAGTTTATCTAGGGACTATGGCTACACCTTC,CASSLSRDYGYTF,.,TRBV27,TRBJ1-2,.
TGTGCCAGCAGTTTTGGGGACAGGGGGCGGAATCAGCCCCAGCATTTT,CASSFGDRGRNQPQHF,TRBD1,TRBV28,TRBJ1-5,.
TGTGCCAGCAGCTGGACTGTCCCAGGGAGCAATGAGCAGTTCTTC,CASSWTVPGSNEQFF,.,TRBV7-2,TRBJ2-1,.
TGTGCCAGCAGTGCAGGGAGGGAGACCCAGTACTTC,CASSAGRETQYF,.,TRBV6-1,TRBJ2-5,.